The 22 T cell receptor beta chains below were found in one sample sequenced in a study of T cell responses to AZD1222 COVID-19 vaccine (TCRdb year 2021). The library came from the immunoSEQ multiplex PCR assay. The immuneACCESS repertoire file appears here via TCRdb, limited to in-frame rearrangements. These files lack a portion of the clones; in checked studies, under half of the deficit traces to unresolved V genes, and the cause of the others is not known. For this sample the table gives some 150,000 clones, of which over 80% were detected only once. The ten biggest clones cover 8% to 10% of the sample. Interpreted using the paper, the time point label stands for: about 28 days (+/-7) after the second vaccine dose. Sequencing used peripheral blood, obtained 28 days after the second AZD1222 dose. The origin of the receptors is an adult who received the AZD1222 COVID-19 vaccine.

This clone came up a few times. The chain employs TRBV5-1 and TRBJ2-1, with 9 bases fitting TRBD2. Germline CDR1 SGHRS, CDR2 YFSETQ. CDR3 length equals 15 residues. The ends lost 4 bases at V and 5 bases at J; junction bases unmatched: 7. Here the CDR3 DNA reads TGCGCCAGCAGCAAAGCTAGCGGGAACCACAATGAGCAGTTCTTC. It translates to CASSKASGNHNEQFF.

The chain is built from TRBV29-1 and TRBJ1-5; 8 bases are a match to TRBD1. Germline values: CDR1 SQVTM, CDR2 ANQGSEA. J gave up 1 base and V 6 bases, and 2 bases lay outside the gene matches. The CDR3 consists of 13 residues. In DNA, the CDR3 is TGCAGCGTCAGGACAGGGAGCAATCAGCCCCAGCATTTT. Its translation: CSVRTGSNQPQHF.

The chain is built from TRBV7-9 and TRBJ1-2; tentative D call: TRBD1 (5 bases). V lost 1 base and J 2 bases, leaving 11 bases between the germline ends. Germline lookup yields CDR1 SEHNR and CDR2 FQNEAQ (reference sequence). This CDR3 region has 15 residues. CDR3 protein: CASSLEGGANYGYTF. The CDR3 DNA reads as TGTGCCAGCAGCTTAGAAGGCGGGGCCAACTATGGCTACACCTTC. The variable domain in full, with the rest retrieved from reference TRBV7-9 and TRBJ1-2, is DTGVSQNPRHKITKRGQNVTFRCDPISEHNRLYWYRQTLGQGPEFLTYFQNEAQLEKSRLLSDRFSAERPKGSFSTLEIQRTEQGDSAMYLCASSLEGGANYGYTFGSGTRLTVV.

J is TRBJ2-4 and V is TRBV9; D is possibly TRBD1 (6 bases). With 3 bases removed from V and 4 bases from J, the gap between germline ends came to 14 bases. Per the germline V gene, CDR1 is SGDLS and CDR2 is YYNGEE. The length of the CDR3 is 15 residues. As DNA, the CDR3 is TGTGCCAGCAGCGAACGGGACATAGCAAAAAACATTCAGTACTTC. This gives the protein CASSERDIAKNIQYF.

This clone was detected a few times. The chain couples TRBV7-8 to TRBJ1-1; no reliable D call. The CDR3 loop spans 14 amino acids. Trimming removed 5 bases at V and 4 bases at J, with 14 bases between. CDR1 and CDR2 (germline): SGHVS, FQNEAQ. The CDR3 loop reads CASSPTGWGTEAFF. CDR3 DNA: TGTGCCAGCAGCCCAACCGGGTGGGGCACTGAAGCTTTCTTT.

The V and J genes are TRBV5-4 and TRBJ2-2, with a possible D match to TRBD2 (6 bases). In germline, CDR1 is SGHNT, CDR2 YYREEE (reference sequence). V was clipped by 2 bases and J by 3 bases, with 11 bases between them. The CDR3 totals 15 residues. Written as DNA, the CDR3 is TGTGCCAGCAGCTTAGATAGCGGCTACACCGGGGAGCTGTTTTTT. Translating gives CASSLDSGYTGELFF.

This clone appeared once. V is TRBV2 and J is TRBJ2-7; the match to TRBD1 covers 9 bases. The CDR3 runs to 14 residues. The germline V gene has CDR1 SNHLY and CDR2 FYNNEI. The trim removed 4 bases at V and 2 bases at J, leaving 3 bases unmatched. The CDR3 DNA reads as TGTGCCAGCAGTGCCGGGACAGGGCCCTACGAGCAGTACTTC. The encoded protein is CASSAGTGPYEQYF. Drawing the rest from reference TRBV2 and TRBJ2-7, the complete variable domain is EPEVTQTPSHQVTQMGQEVILRCVPISNHLYFYWYRQILGQKVEFLVSFYNNEISEKSEIFDDQFSVERPDGSNFTLKIRSTKLEDSAMYFCASSAGTGPYEQYFGPGTRLTVT.

The chain links TRBV6-1 to TRBJ2-3; TRBD2 matches 8 bases. CDR3 size: 14 residues. Germline V gives CDR1 MNHNS, CDR2 SASEGT. V trimming: 4 bases; J trimming: 4 bases; junction bases outside the gene matches: 4. DNA for the CDR3: TGTGCCAGCAGTGTAGCCGGGGGGGCAGATACGCAGTATTTT. Translated, it gives CASSVAGGADTQYF.

The V and J genes are TRBV19 and TRBJ2-3, with D perhaps assigned TRBD1 or TRBD2 (5 bases each). The V gene lost 6 bases and the J gene lost 3 bases, with 16 bases spanning the gap. CDR3 size: 15 residues. CDR1 is LNHDA, CDR2 SQIVND, per germline (reference sequence). The DNA of the CDR3 is TGTGCCAGTAGCCAATTGGGGGTATTTACAGATACGCAGTATTTT. Its protein product is CASSQLGVFTDTQYF.

As DNA, the CDR3 is TGTGCCAGCAGCCCTAGCGGGAGGGCCGCTGGGGGCTACGAGCAGTACTTC. Translated, it gives CASSPSGRAAGGYEQYF. The genes are TRBV7-2 and TRBJ2-7; TRBD2 agrees at 12 bases. With V trimmed by 5 bases and J by 3 bases, 11 bases remained unmatched. The CDR3 runs 17 residues. CDR1 is SGHTA and CDR2 is FQGNSA in the germline V gene.

V is TRBV2 and J is TRBJ1-2; D possibly corresponds to TRBD1 (5 bases). The length of the CDR3 is 12 residues. Trimming pared 3 bases from V and 5 bases from J, leaving 7 bases between. The germline V gene has CDR1 SNHLY and CDR2 FYNNEI. The chain's CDR3 is CASSEGPYGYTF. For the CDR3, the DNA is TGTGCCAGCAGTGAGGGGCCGTATGGCTACACCTTC.

V and J are TRBV6-1 and TRBJ2-7; 7 nucleotides match TRBD1. Germline CDR1 MNHNS, CDR2 SASEGT. This CDR3 is built from 14 residues. After removal of 5 bases from V and 2 bases from J, the junction contained 6 bases not matched to a gene. For the CDR3, the DNA is TGTGCCAGCAGTCCTCCGGGACAGACCTACGAGCAGTACTTC. It codes for CASSPPGQTYEQYF.

The genes are TRBV15 and TRBJ1-2; 11 bases are shared with TRBD1. In germline, CDR1 is LNHNV, CDR2 YYDKDF (reference sequence). The ends lost 5 bases at V and 4 bases at J; junction bases unmatched: 3. This CDR3 is 14 amino acids long. The CDR3 DNA reads TGTGCCACCAGCGGAGGGACAGGGGGCTATGGCTACACCTTC. This translates into CATSGGTGGYGYTF.

The rearrangement joins TRBV5-4 to TRBJ2-7; TRBD2 matches at 7 bases. V was pared by 0 bases and J by 6 bases, with 9 bases of the junction left unmatched. This CDR3 is 15 amino acids long. Germline V lookup: CDR1 SGHNT, CDR2 YYREEE (reference sequence). The DNA of the CDR3 is TGTGCCAGCAGCTTGGTCGGCGGGAGCAAGCGCGAGCAGTACTTC. It is translated as CASSLVGGSKREQYF.

This clone has just a few counts. The chain employs TRBV6-1 and TRBJ1-5; D uncertain. The CDR3 runs to 13 residues. Germline loops: CDR1 MNHNS, CDR2 SASEGT. V gave up 2 bases and J gave up 7 bases, with 9 bases separating them. CDR3 sequence reads: CASSEKGGQPQHF. CDR3 DNA sequence: TGTGCCAGCAGTGAAAAGGGCGGGCAGCCCCAGCATTTT.

V and J are TRBV29-1 and TRBJ2-1; TRBD2 aligns across 8 bases. Germline CDR1 reads SQVTM; CDR2 reads ANQGSEA. V lost 3 bases to trimming and J lost 4 bases; unmatched junction nucleotides: 5. The CDR3 sequence is 14 residues long. CDR3 coding DNA: TGCAGCGTTGAGGGGCGGGAGGCTTACAATGAGCAGTTCTTC. This gives the protein CSVEGREAYNEQFF.

Concerning this clone: Different DNA sequences within this sample yield the same CDR3. V usage is TRBV28 and J usage is TRBJ2-7; D unclear. Germline CDR1 MDHEN, CDR2 SYDVKM. Trimming removed 6 bases at V and 0 bases at J, with 3 bases between. The CDR3 is 11 amino acids. CDR3 in amino acids: CASRGSYEQYF. For the CDR3, the DNA is TGTGCCAGCAGAGGCTCCTACGAGCAGTACTTC.

CDR3 bases: TGTGCGGCGACACTGAACACTGAAGCTTTCTTT. Protein product: CAATLNTEAFF. The V gene is TRBV6-6, the J gene TRBJ1-1; the D is unclear. CDR1 and CDR2 (germline): MNHNY, SVGAGI (reference sequence). CDR3 length: 11 amino acids.

This rearrangement joins TRBV18 to TRBJ1-1; D unclear. CDR1 and CDR2 (germline): KGHSH, LQKENI. The V gene lost 5 bases and the J gene lost 1 base, with 8 bases spanning the gap. The CDR3 loop spans 13 amino acids. This CDR3 is CASSATRNTEAFF. The CDR3 coding sequence is TGTGCCAGCTCAGCGACAAGGAACACTGAAGCTTTCTTT.

The chain has TRBV6-2 or TRBV6-3 and TRBJ1-5; D may be TRBD1 (5 bases). The germline V and J ends were trimmed by 4 bases and 4 bases, with 17 bases remaining between them. The CDR3 is made up of 16 amino acids. CDR1 and CDR2 from the germline V gene are MNHEY and SVGEGT. In DNA form, the CDR3 reads TGTGCCAGCAGTTCCCCCCTACGGGGGTGGAATCAGCCCCAGCATTTT. Translated, it gives CASSSPLRGWNQPQHF.

The V call is TRBV3-1 (or the pseudogene TRBV3-2), the J call TRBJ2-1; 8 positions match TRBD1. The germline CDR1 and CDR2 sequences are LGHDT and YNNKEL (reference sequence). After removal of 1 base from V and 15 bases from J, the junction contained 11 bases not matched to a gene. The CDR3 covers 14 residues. The CDR3 is CASSQASQGVGLFF. CDR3 bases: TGTGCCAGCAGCCAAGCCTCACAGGGGGTAGGGCTGTTCTTC.

The chain recombines TRBV2 with TRBJ1-4; the D is unclear. Trimming left V 7 bases short and J 0 bases short, with 12 bases between. Looked up from germline, CDR1 is SNHLY and CDR2 is FYNNEI. This CDR3 has 15 residues. The CDR3 protein is CASMRAPATNEKLFF. The CDR3 coding sequence is TGTGCCAGCATGCGTGCACCTGCAACTAATGAAAAACTGTTTTTT.